These 8 T cell receptor beta chains originate from one sample sequenced in a study of shared clonotypes between healthy human individuals. This table comes from immunoSEQ multiplex PCR, and its TCRdb copy is limited to in-frame clones, with some not included. The repertoire holds roughly 1.5 million clones, roughly 98% seen once, with roughly 0.4% in the top ten. Specimen: naive CD4+ T cells sorted from blood. The subset here: CD45RA+ positively selected. These receptors all stem from a man between 25 and 39 years old in good health.

This rearrangement joins TRBV6-6 to TRBJ1-3; D is unclear. In germline, CDR1 is MNHNY, CDR2 SVGAGI (reference sequence). Between the trimmed V and J ends, which lost 2 bases and 0 bases, there was a span of 8 bases. There are 15 residues in the CDR3. The CDR3 loop is CASSYGGNSGNTIYF. CDR3 DNA sequence: TGTGCCAGCAGTTACGGCGGGAACTCTGGAAACACCATATATTTT.

J is TRBJ2-3 and V is TRBV5-1, with 10 nucleotides matching TRBD1. Germline CDR1 is SGHRS and CDR2 is YFSETQ. After removal of 4 bases from V and 5 bases from J, the junction contained 4 bases not matched to a gene. The CDR3 covers 14 residues. CDR3 bases: TGCGCCAGCAGCGGCGGGACAGGGGTAGATACGCAGTATTTT. It codes for CASSGGTGVDTQYF. Using reference TRBV5-1 and TRBJ2-3 for the parts outside the CDR3, the full variable domain is KAGVTQTPRYLIKTRGQQVTLSCSPISGHRSVSWYQQTPGQGLQFLFEYFSETQRNKGNFPGRFSGRQFSNSRSEMNVSTLELGDSALYLCASSGGTGVDTQYFGPGTRLTVL.

V and J are TRBV9 and TRBJ2-4; no clear D. Germline V lookup: CDR1 SGDLS, CDR2 YYNGEE. The CDR3 sequence is 13 residues long. The V end lost 0 bases, the J end lost 5 bases, and 6 bases lay between the germline ends. The CDR3 bases are TGTGCCAGCAGCGTAGCCCAGCAAAACATTCAGTACTTC. It yields the protein CASSVAQQNIQYF.

The genes are TRBV5-4 and TRBJ2-1; a possible D gene is TRBD2 (6 bases). Trimming shortened V by 4 bases and J by 5 bases, and 13 bases separated the two germline ends. The CDR3 contains 14 residues. Germline V gives CDR1 SGHNT, CDR2 YYREEE (reference sequence). For the CDR3, the DNA is TGTGCCAGCAGCGGGAGGCTATCCCACAATGAGCAGTTCTTC. As protein: CASSGRLSHNEQFF.

The chain links TRBV5-1 to TRBJ2-7, with 9 positions matching TRBD2. The CDR3 consists of 14 residues. The germline CDR1 and CDR2 sequences are SGHRS and YFSETQ. V dropped 4 bases and J dropped 3; count of bases not matched to a gene: 5. The CDR3 spells CASSPWTSVYEQYF. The CDR3, as DNA: TGCGCCAGCAGCCCATGGACTAGCGTCTACGAGCAGTACTTC.

This sequence joins TRBV7-9 and TRBJ2-2; D perhaps matches TRBD1 (6 bases). The CDR3 has 13 residues. Germline values: CDR1 SEHNR, CDR2 FQNEAQ (reference sequence). Trimming shortened V by 10 bases and J by 2 bases, and 11 bases separated the two germline ends. The DNA of the CDR3 is TGTGCCAACTCTGGGACAAACACCGGGGAGCTGTTTTTT. It encodes CANSGTNTGELFF.

The J gene is TRBJ1-2, the V gene TRBV28; D is ambiguous. Germline V gene sequence: CDR1 MDHEN, CDR2 SYDVKM. This CDR3 is 10 amino acids long. Trimming stripped 5 bases from V and 7 bases from J, with 5 bases between. This chain's CDR3 is CASSKGGYTF. CDR3 nucleotides: TGTGCCAGCAGTAAGGGTGGCTACACCTTC.

This clone was observed once. The CDR3 sequence: CASSLAVGSQETQYF. Written as DNA, the CDR3 is TGCGCCAGCAGCTTGGCGGTGGGGTCCCAAGAGACCCAGTACTTC. The chain recombines TRBV5-1 with TRBJ2-5, with D uncertain. There are 15 residues in the CDR3. The germline CDR1 and CDR2 sequences are SGHRS and YFSETQ. The V gene lost 0 bases and the J gene lost 1 base, with 10 bases spanning the gap.